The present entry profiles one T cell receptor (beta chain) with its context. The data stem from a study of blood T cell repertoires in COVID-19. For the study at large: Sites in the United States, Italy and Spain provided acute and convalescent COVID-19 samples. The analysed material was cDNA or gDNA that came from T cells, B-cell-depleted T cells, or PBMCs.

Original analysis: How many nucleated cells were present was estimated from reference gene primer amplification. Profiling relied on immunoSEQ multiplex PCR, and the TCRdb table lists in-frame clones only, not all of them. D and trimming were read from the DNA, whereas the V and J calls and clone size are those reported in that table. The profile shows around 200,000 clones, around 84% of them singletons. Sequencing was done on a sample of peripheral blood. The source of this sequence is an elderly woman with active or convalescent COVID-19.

The DNA of the CDR3 is TGTGCCAGCAGTTTAAGCTGGGCCGAGCAGTTCTTC. Translated, it gives CASSLSWAEQFF. The chain links TRBV12-3 or TRBV12-4 to TRBJ2-1; D gene ambiguous. V dropped 2 bases and J dropped 10 bases, with 9 bases sitting between them. This CDR3 spans 12 amino acids.